Listed below are T cell receptor beta chains from one sample, sequenced in a study of CD8+CD57+ T cells in acquired aplastic anemia. From the reads, TCRdb called clonotypes with MiXCR, one entry per CDR3 protein. The table lists about 64,000 distinct CDR3 sequences, about 50% of them singletons. Input material: sorted CD4+, CD8+, or CD8+CD57+ T cells (not recorded which) from PBMCs. All receptors come from a human donor in good health, serving as a control. Both conserved end residues are part of each CDR3. A D gene is named only where the DNA matches it firmly. Not every row has a clone size; where given, it reads once, few, many or a size class.

v_gene	abundance	d_gene	j_gene	CDR3aa	CDR3nt
TRBV19	many	NA	TRBJ1-2	CASSGRGGYTF	TGTGCCAGTAGCGGTAGAGGGGGCTACACCTTC
TRBV7-3	NA	NA	TRBJ2-7	CASSSTVNEQYF	TGTGCCAGCAGCTCGACGGTGAACGAGCAGTACTTC
TRBV7-9	NA	TRBD1	TRBJ1-2	CANGGGTGKWGGYTF	TGTGCCAATGGAGGAGGGACAGGGAAGTGGGGTGGCTACACCTTC
TRBV7-2	many	TRBD1	TRBJ1-2	CASSLTGGADYGYTF	TGTGCCAGCAGCTTGACAGGGGGCGCCGACTATGGCTACACCTTC
TRBV7-3	NA	NA	TRBJ1-6	CASSLKEGSPLHF	TGTGCCAGCAGCTTAAAGGAGGGATCACCCCTCCACTTT
TRBV2	few	TRBD1	TRBJ1-2	CASRTQGGGYTF	TGTGCCAGCAGGACACAGGGGGGTGGCTACACCTTC
TRBV19	medium-sized	NA	TRBJ1-5	CASSIAHDSNQPQHF	TGTGCCAGTAGTATTGCTCACGATAGCAATCAGCCCCAGCATTTT
TRBV11-2	many	NA	TRBJ2-7	CASSRGLSSYEQYF	TGTGCCAGCAGCCGAGGGCTATCTTCCTACGAGCAGTACTTC
TRBV19	NA	NA	TRBJ1-6	CASSTASNSPLHF	TGTGCCAGTAGTACGGCTTCTAATTCACCCCTCCACTTT
TRBV29-1	NA	TRBD1	TRBJ1-4	CSVAPGQGRSGLFF	TGCAGCGTGGCGCCGGGACAGGGGAGGAGTGGTCTGTTTTTT
TRBV2	once	NA	TRBJ2-5	CASEDGTKETQYF	TGTGCCAGCGAGGACGGGACAAAAGAGACCCAGTACTTC
TRBV19	once	NA	TRBJ1-2	CASSITVNGGYGYTF	TGTGCCAGTAGTATTACTGTCAACGGGGGGTATGGCTACACCTTC
TRBV29-1	NA	NA	TRBJ1-1	CSVVIPGIQGAFF	TGCAGCGTTGTAATCCCAGGGATTCAAGGAGCTTTCTTT
TRBV19	NA	NA	TRBJ2-3	CASSIGGDTQYF	TGTGCCAGTAGTATTGGCGGGGATACGCAGTATTTT
TRBV2	NA	TRBD2	TRBJ2-7	CASIPGRAFYEQYF	TGTGCCAGCATCCCAGGGAGGGCCTTCTACGAGCAGTACTTC
TRBV5-1	NA	TRBD2	TRBJ2-7	CASSLTSGTGEQYF	TGCGCCAGCAGCCTCACTAGCGGGACGGGCGAGCAGTACTTC
TRBV4-2	many	NA	TRBJ2-5	CASSQGTRGQETQYF	TGTGCCAGCAGCCAGGGAACTAGAGGCCAAGAGACCCAGTACTTC
TRBV7-8	many	NA	TRBJ2-7	CASSATSRRDAEQYF	TGTGCCAGCAGCGCGACGTCTAGAAGGGATGCCGAGCAGTACTTC
TRBV7-8	NA	NA	TRBJ1-5	CASGKRSGQPQHF	TGTGCCAGCGGTAAGCGGTCGGGTCAGCCCCAGCATTTT
TRBV15	once	TRBD1	TRBJ1-6	CATSSGTGVGNSPLHF	TGTGCCACCAGCAGCGGGACAGGGGTAGGGAATTCACCCCTCCACTTT
TRBV2	NA	TRBD1	TRBJ2-3	CASSFSRDRGTDTQYF	TGTGCCAGCAGTTTTTCCCGGGACAGGGGCACAGATACGCAGTATTTT
TRBV30	many	NA	TRBJ2-7	CAWKERRSHEQYF	TGTGCCTGGAAGGAACGCAGGTCGCACGAGCAGTACTTC
TRBV12-3/TRBV12-4	few	TRBD1	TRBJ2-2	CASSWDRGHSGELFF	TGTGCCAGCAGTTGGGACAGGGGCCATAGCGGGGAGCTGTTTTTT
TRBV2	NA	TRBD2	TRBJ2-7	CASSERLAGGQGYF	TGTGCCAGCAGTGAACGGCTAGCGGGAGGGCAAGGGTACTTC
TRBV29-1	NA	TRBD1	TRBJ2-7	CSGGQGYYEQYF	TGCAGCGGGGGACAGGGCTACTACGAGCAGTACTTC
TRBV7-9	NA	TRBD1	TRBJ1-1	CASSLGLETGSKAFF	TGTGCCAGCAGCTTAGGGTTGGAGACAGGGAGTAAAGCTTTCTTT
TRBV2	many	NA	TRBJ2-5	CAGLGGRDQETQYF	TGTGCGGGGCTCGGGGGCCGTGACCAAGAGACCCAGTACTTC
TRBV15	many	NA	TRBJ1-2	CATSRDRAGGYTF	TGTGCCACCAGCAGAGATAGGGCTGGTGGCTACACCTTC
TRBV12-3/TRBV12-4	many	NA	TRBJ1-1	CASSRDRLNTEAFF	TGTGCCAGCAGCCGGGACCGCCTGAACACTGAAGCTTTCTTT
TRBV15	NA	TRBD2	TRBJ2-1	CATSRDLSTSSYNEQFF	TGTGCCACCAGCAGAGACCTCTCGACTAGCAGCTACAATGAGCAGTTCTTC
TRBV5-1	NA	TRBD2	TRBJ2-3	CASSMRRGRDTQYF	TGCGCCAGCAGCATGCGGCGCGGGAGGGATACGCAGTATTTT
TRBV20-1	many	TRBD2	TRBJ2-1	CSARRLAGGRHNEQFF	TGCAGTGCTAGAAGGTTAGCGGGAGGGCGTCACAATGAGCAGTTCTTC
TRBV2	NA	NA	TRBJ1-1	CASSRGSTEASF	TGTGCCAGCAGTCGGGGGAGCACTGAAGCTTCCTTT
TRBV20-1	once	NA	TRBJ2-7	CSASYPLSRYEQYF	TGCAGTGCTAGTTACCCCTTATCTAGGTACGAGCAGTACTTC
TRBV20-1	NA	TRBD2	TRBJ2-1	CSATSRDASGYNEQFF	TGCAGTGCCACCAGCAGAGATGCTAGCGGTTACAATGAGCAGTTCTTC
TRBV9	many	NA	TRBJ2-5	CASTRTQVEETQYF	TGTGCCAGCACCAGGACGCAGGTCGAAGAGACCCAGTACTTC
TRBV11-1	NA	NA	TRBJ2-3	CASSLQAVSTDTQYF	TGTGCCAGCAGCCTCCAGGCTGTGAGCACAGATACGCAGTATTTT
TRBV20-1	NA	TRBD2	TRBJ2-1	CSASGGARNEQFF	TGCAGTGCTAGCGGGGGGGCCCGGAATGAGCAGTTCTTC
TRBV15	NA	TRBD2	TRBJ2-3	CATSREKAGGPTDTQYF	TGTGCCACCAGCAGAGAAAAAGCGGGAGGGCCCACAGATACGCAGTATTTT
TRBV5-1	NA	TRBD2	TRBJ2-7	CASSLAGWASGSSYEQYF	TGCGCCAGCAGCTTGGCCGGGTGGGCTAGCGGTAGCTCCTACGAGCAGTACTTC
TRBV10-3	NA	NA	TRBJ1-1	CAIAPGRTEAFF	TGTGCCATCGCCCCGGGGAGGACTGAAGCTTTCTTT